Given below is one TCR beta chain in context. Its antigen is still unknown. The library came from three nested PCR rounds adapted from ARM-PCR protocols. TCRdb independently ran MiXCR on the multiplex PCR reads; one entry per CDR3 protein. The sample lists more than 45,000 distinct CDR3 sequences; less than 70% were seen once. The data are from a study of tumor and adjacent non-tumor tissue in lung cancer. Study-wide results and caveats: Tumor TCR diversity, when higher, was linked to shorter survival.

The template was RNA from unsorted bulk tissue. This non-tumor lung sample came from over 3 cm beyond the tumor edge. This clonotype was obtained from a woman in her 70s with non-small cell lung cancer. Sequencing was performed on distant non-tumor lung tissue.

The CDR3 here is CASSSDGTGRHQPQHF. The CDR3, as DNA: TGTGCCAGCAGCTCGGACGGGACAGGGCGGCATCAGCCCCAGCATTTT. This chain uses TRBV5-5 with TRBJ1-5, with 9 bases aligning to TRBD1. CDR1 and CDR2 (germline): SGHKS, YYEKEE (reference sequence). After removal of 3 bases from V and 5 bases from J, the junction contained 9 bases not matched to a gene. The CDR3 has 16 residues.